This T cell receptor beta chain was recovered during a study of T-cell reconstitution after alpha-beta-depleted transplantation in children. Germline CDR1 is MNHNS and CDR2 is SASEGT. The V end was cut by 5 bases, the J end by 5 bases, with 21 bases between. CDR3 length: 17 residues. Note on this clonotype: Its cognate antigen is unknown.

Study outcomes and limitations: Reports say that about two months after transplant, the alpha-beta T cells came out of several hundred graft clones that had expanded. For some patients, TCRbeta diversity was high at day 60 because of recipient T cells and thymic progenitors that survived. It was newly produced T cells that mostly accounted for T-cell counts and diversity one year after transplant.

Unique molecular identifiers were used in preparing the TCRbeta library. TCRdb re-called the PCR reads with MiXCR, one entry per CDR3 protein. The table shows 500,000 to 750,000 distinct CDR3 sequences, with 10% to 15% occurring only once. J is TRBJ2-2 and V is TRBV6-1, with D hard to call. Sequencing was performed on PBMCs, mostly from graft donor cells, taken 360 days after TCRalphabeta/CD19-depleted stem cell transplant. This sequence was found in a male patient aged 5 to 17 who had a stem cell transplant for acute myeloid leukemia, so the T cells may come from the graft donor. CDR3 in amino acids: CASSRTPIRIGTGELFF. CDR3 coding DNA: TGTGCCAGCAGTCGTACCCCCATTCGGATAGGGACCGGGGAGCTGTTTTTT.